This T cell receptor beta chain was found in a study of blood T cell repertoires in COVID-19. Study summary: T cells, B-cell-depleted T cells, or PBMCs provided the cDNA or gDNA that served as material.

Method: immunoSEQ multiplex PCR; TCRdb's copy keeps in-frame clones and lacks some. Of about 140,000 clones listed, 82% are singletons. V dropped 4 bases and J dropped 8 bases, with 18 bases sitting between them. The V gene's germline CDR1 is SGHRS and CDR2 YFSETQ. The CDR3 is made up of 15 amino acids. Source material: peripheral blood. The TCR was taken from a woman older than 75 with acute or convalescent COVID-19. The chain joins TRBV5-1 to TRBJ1-4; D may be TRBD1 (5 bases). The DNA for the CDR3 is TGCGCCAGCAGCCCCGAGAGAGGGAGGGACGAAAAACTGTTTTTT. Its protein product is CASSPERGRDEKLFF. The variable domain in full, with the rest retrieved from reference TRBV5-1 and TRBJ1-4, is KAGVTQTPRYLIKTRGQQVTLSCSPISGHRSVSWYQQTPGQGLQFLFEYFSETQRNKGNFPGRFSGRQFSNSRSEMNVSTLELGDSALYLCASSPERGRDEKLFFGSGTQLSVL.